This T cell receptor (beta chain) comes out of a study of early T cells in non-severe SARS-CoV-2 infection. Study at large: Investigators sequenced bulk RNA drawn from unsorted whole blood, and chains remained unpaired. Points from the study as a whole: Private and CD4 specificities were missed by VDJdb matching, which favored anti-spike CD8 responses.

A note on this clonotype: Its antigen is still unknown.

Individual cDNA molecules each received unique molecular identifiers attached to them. TCRdb re-derived calls from the 5' RACE reads in MiXCR, one entry per CDR3 protein. The sample includes tens of thousands of distinct CDR3 sequences, 12% of them seen just once. The ends were cut back, 3 bases at V and 2 bases at J, with 12 bases in the middle. The CDR3 extends over 15 amino acids. The V call is TRBV12-3 or TRBV12-4, the J call TRBJ2-3, with D tentatively TRBD2 (5 bases). Source material: whole blood. This sequence was found in an adult who was a healthcare worker with PCR-confirmed SARS-CoV-2 infection or an uninfected control (not recorded which). The CDR3 sequence is CASSFGVPSTDTQYF. CDR3 bases: TGTGCCAGCAGTTTCGGGGTTCCCTCCACAGATACGCAGTATTTT.